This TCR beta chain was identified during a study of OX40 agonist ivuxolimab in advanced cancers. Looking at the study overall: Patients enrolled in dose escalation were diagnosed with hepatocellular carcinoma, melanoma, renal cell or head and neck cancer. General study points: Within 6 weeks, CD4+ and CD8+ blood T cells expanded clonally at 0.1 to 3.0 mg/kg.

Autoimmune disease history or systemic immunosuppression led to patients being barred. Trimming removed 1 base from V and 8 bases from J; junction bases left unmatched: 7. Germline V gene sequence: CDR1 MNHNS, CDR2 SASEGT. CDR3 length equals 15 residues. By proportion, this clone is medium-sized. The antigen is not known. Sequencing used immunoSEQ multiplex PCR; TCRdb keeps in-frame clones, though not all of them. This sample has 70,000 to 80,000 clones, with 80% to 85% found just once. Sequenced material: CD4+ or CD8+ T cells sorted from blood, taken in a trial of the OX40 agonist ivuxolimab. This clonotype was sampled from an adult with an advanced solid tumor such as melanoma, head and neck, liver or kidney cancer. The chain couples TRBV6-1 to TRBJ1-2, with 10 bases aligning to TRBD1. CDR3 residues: CASSEGPDRGQGYTF. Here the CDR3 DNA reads TGTGCCAGCAGTGAAGGCCCCGACAGGGGGCAAGGCTACACCTTC.